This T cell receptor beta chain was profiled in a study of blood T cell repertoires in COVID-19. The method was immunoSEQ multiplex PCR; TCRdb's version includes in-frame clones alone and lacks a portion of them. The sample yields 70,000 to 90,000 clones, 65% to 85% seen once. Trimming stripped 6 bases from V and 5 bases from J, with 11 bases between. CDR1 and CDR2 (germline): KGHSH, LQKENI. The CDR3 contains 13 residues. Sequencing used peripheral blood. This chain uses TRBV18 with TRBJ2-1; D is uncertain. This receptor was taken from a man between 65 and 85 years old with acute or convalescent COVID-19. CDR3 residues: CASSPTRNNEQFF. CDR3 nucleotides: TGTGCCAGCTCCCCGACAAGGAACAATGAGCAGTTCTTC.